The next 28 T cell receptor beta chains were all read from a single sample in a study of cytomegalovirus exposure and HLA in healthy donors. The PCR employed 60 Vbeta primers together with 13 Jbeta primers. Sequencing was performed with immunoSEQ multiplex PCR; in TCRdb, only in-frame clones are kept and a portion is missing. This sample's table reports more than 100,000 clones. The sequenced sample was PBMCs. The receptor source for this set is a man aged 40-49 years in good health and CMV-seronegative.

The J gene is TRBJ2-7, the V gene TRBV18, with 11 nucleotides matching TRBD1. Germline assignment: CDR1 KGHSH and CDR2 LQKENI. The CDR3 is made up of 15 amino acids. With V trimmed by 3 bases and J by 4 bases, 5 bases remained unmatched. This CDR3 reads CASSPKDRGRYEQYF. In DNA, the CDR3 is TGTGCCAGCTCACCGAAGGACAGGGGGCGTTACGAGCAGTACTTC.

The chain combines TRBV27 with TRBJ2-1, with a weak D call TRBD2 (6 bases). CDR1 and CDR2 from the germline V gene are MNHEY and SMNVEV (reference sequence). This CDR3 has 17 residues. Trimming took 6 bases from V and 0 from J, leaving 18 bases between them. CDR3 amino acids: CASRGGAPVNSYNEQFF. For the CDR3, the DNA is TGTGCCAGCAGGGGAGGCGCCCCTGTTAACTCCTACAATGAGCAGTTCTTC.

The CDR3 spells CASSQVGVTNYGYTF. DNA for the CDR3: TGTGCCAGCAGCCAAGTCGGGGTAACTAACTATGGCTACACCTTC. The chain carries TRBV4-2 and TRBJ1-2; D is unresolved. Trimming left V 1 base short and J 0 bases short, with 9 bases between. Looked up from germline, CDR1 is LGHNA and CDR2 is YNFKEQ. The CDR3 consists of 15 residues.

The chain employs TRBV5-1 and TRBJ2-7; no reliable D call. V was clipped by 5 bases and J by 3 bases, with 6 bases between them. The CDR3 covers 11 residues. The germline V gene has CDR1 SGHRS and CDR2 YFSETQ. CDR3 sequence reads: CASSSYYEQYF. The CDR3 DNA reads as TGCGCCAGCAGTTCCTACTACGAGCAGTACTTC.

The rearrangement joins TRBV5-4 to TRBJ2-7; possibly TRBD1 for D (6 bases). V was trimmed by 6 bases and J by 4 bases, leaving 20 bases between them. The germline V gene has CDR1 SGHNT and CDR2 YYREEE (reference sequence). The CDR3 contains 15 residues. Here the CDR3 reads CASKPWSTGSYEQYF. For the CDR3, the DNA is TGTGCCAGCAAGCCCTGGTCCACAGGGTCGTACGAGCAGTACTTC.

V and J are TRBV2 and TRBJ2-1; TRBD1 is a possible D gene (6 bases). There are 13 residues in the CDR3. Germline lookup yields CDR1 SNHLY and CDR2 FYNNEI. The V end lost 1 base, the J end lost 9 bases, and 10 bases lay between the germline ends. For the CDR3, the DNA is TGTGCCAGCAGTGAAGACAGGGTCCGTGAGCAGTTCTTC. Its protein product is CASSEDRVREQFF. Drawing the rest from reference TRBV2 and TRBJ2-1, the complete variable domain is EPEVTQTPSHQVTQMGQEVILRCVPISNHLYFYWYRQILGQKVEFLVSFYNNEISEKSEIFDDQFSVERPDGSNFTLKIRSTKLEDSAMYFCASSEDRVREQFFGPGTRLTVL.

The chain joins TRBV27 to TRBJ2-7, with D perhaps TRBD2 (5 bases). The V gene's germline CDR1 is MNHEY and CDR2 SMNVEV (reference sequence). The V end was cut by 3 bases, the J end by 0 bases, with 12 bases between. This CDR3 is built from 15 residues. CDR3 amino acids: CASSFASGFSYEQYF. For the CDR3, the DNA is TGTGCCAGCAGTTTTGCGTCGGGATTCTCCTACGAGCAGTACTTC.

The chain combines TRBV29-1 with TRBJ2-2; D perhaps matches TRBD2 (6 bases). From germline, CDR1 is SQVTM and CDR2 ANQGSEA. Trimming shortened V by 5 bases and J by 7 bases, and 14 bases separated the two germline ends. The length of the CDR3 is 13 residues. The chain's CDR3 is CSVQGRLGGELFF. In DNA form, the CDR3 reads TGCAGCGTTCAAGGGAGGTTGGGCGGGGAGCTGTTTTTT.

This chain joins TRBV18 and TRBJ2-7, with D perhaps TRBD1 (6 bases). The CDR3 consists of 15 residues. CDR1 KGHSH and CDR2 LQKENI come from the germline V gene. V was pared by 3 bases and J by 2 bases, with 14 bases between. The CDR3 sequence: CASSPGQTNAYEQYF. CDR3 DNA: TGTGCCAGCTCACCTGGACAGACTAACGCCTACGAGCAGTACTTC.

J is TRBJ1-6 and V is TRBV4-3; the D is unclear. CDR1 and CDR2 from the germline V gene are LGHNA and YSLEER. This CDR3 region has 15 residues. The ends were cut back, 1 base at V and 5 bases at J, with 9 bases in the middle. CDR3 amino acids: CASSQATGNNSPLHF. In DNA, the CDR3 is TGCGCCAGCAGCCAAGCAACCGGGAATAATTCACCCCTCCACTTT.

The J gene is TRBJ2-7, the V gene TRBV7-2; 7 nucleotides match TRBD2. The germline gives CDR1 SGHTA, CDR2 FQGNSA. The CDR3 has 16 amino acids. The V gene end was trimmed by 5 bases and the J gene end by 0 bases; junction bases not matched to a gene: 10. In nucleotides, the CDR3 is TGTGCCAGCAGCCCAGGCGGCAGCGGGATCTCCTACGAGCAGTACTTC. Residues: CASSPGGSGISYEQYF.

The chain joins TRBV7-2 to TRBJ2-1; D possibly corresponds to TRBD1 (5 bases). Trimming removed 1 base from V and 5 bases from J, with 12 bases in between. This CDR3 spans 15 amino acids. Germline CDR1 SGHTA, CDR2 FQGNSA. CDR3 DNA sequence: TGTGCCAGCAGCTTAGAAAGGGGTGGGCACAATGAGCAGTTCTTC. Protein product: CASSLERGGHNEQFF.

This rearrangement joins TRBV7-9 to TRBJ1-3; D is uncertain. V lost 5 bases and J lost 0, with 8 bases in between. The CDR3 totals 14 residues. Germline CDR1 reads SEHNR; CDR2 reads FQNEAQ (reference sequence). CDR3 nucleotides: TGTGCCAGCAGCCCAGGCCTCTCTGGAAACACCATATATTTT. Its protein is CASSPGLSGNTIYF.

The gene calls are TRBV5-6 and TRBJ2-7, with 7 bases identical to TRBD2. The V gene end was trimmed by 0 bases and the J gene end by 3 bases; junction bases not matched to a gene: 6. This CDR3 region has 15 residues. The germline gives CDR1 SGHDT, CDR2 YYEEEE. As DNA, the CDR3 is TGTGCCAGCAGCTTGGCGGGGAGGGGCCTCTACGAGCAGTACTTC. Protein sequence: CASSLAGRGLYEQYF.

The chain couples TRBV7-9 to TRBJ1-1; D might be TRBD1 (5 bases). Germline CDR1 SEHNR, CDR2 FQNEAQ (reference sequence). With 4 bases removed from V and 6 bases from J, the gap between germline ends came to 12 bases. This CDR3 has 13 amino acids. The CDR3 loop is CASSSLTGAEAFF. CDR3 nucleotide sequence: TGTGCCAGCAGCTCACTAACAGGCGCTGAAGCTTTCTTT. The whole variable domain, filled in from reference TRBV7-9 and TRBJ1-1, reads DTGVSQNPRHKITKRGQNVTFRCDPISEHNRLYWYRQTLGQGPEFLTYFQNEAQLEKSRLLSDRFSAERPKGSFSTLEIQRTEQGDSAMYLCASSSLTGAEAFFGQGTRLTVV.

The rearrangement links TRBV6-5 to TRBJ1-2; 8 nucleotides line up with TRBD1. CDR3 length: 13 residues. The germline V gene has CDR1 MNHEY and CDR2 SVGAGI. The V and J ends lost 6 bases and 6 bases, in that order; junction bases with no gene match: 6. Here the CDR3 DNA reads TGTGCCAGCAGACTTGGACAGGGCGATGGCTACACCTTC. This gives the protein CASRLGQGDGYTF.

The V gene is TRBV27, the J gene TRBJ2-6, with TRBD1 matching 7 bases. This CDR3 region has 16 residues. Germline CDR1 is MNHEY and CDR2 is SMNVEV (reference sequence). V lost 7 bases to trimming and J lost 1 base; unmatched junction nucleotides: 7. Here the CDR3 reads CASKNDRASGANVLTF. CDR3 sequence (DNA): TGTGCCAGCAAGAACGACAGGGCGTCTGGGGCCAACGTCCTGACTTTC.

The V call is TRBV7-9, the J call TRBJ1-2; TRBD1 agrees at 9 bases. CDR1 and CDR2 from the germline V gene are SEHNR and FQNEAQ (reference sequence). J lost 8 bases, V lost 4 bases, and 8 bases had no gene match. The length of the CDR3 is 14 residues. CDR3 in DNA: TGTGCCAGCAGCTGGGGACAGGGAATGGGCGGCTACACCTTC. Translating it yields CASSWGQGMGGYTF.

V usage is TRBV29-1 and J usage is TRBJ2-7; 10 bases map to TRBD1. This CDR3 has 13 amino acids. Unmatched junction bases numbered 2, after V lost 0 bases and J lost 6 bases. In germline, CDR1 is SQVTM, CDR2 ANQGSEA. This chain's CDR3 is CSVEDRDRGEQYF. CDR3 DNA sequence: TGCAGCGTTGAAGATAGGGACAGGGGCGAGCAGTACTTC.

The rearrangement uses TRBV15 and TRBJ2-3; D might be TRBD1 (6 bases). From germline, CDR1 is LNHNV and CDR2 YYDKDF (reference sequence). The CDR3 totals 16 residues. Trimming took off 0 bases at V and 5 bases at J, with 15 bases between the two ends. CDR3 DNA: TGTGCCACCAGCAGAGATGTACAGGGCCCGGTAGATACGCAGTATTTT. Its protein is CATSRDVQGPVDTQYF. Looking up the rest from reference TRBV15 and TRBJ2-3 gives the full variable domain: DAMVIQNPRYQVTQFGKPVTLSCSQTLNHNVMYWYQQKSSQAPKLLFHYYDKDFNNEADTPDNFQSRRPNTSFCFLDIRSPGLGDTAMYLCATSRDVQGPVDTQYFGPGTRLTVL.

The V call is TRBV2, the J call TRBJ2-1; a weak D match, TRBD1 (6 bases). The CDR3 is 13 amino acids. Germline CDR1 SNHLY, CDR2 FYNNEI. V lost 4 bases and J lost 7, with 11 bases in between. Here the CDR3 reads CASSVTQGNEQFF. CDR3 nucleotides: TGTGCCAGCAGTGTAACACAGGGAAATGAGCAGTTCTTC.

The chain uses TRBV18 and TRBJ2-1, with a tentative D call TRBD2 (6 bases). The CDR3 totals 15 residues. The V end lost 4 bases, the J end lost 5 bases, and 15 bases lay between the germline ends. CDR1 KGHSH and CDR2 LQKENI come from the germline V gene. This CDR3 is CASSRTGTLDNEQFF. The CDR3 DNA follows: TGTGCCAGCTCACGTACCGGGACTCTGGACAATGAGCAGTTCTTC.

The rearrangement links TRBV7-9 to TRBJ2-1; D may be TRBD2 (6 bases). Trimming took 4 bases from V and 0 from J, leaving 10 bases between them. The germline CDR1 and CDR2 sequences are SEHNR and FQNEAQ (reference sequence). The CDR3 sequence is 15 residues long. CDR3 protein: CASSSRLDSYNEQFF. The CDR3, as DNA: TGTGCCAGCAGCTCAAGACTAGACTCCTACAATGAGCAGTTCTTC. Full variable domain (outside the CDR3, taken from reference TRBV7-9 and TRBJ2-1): DTGVSQNPRHKITKRGQNVTFRCDPISEHNRLYWYRQTLGQGPEFLTYFQNEAQLEKSRLLSDRFSAERPKGSFSTLEIQRTEQGDSAMYLCASSSRLDSYNEQFFGPGTRLTVL.

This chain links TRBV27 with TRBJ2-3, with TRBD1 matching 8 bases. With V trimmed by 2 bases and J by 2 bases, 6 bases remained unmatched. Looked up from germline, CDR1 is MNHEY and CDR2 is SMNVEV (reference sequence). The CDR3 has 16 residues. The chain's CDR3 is CASSLQGALSTDTQYF. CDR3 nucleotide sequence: TGTGCCAGCAGTTTACAGGGGGCGCTTTCCACAGATACGCAGTATTTT.

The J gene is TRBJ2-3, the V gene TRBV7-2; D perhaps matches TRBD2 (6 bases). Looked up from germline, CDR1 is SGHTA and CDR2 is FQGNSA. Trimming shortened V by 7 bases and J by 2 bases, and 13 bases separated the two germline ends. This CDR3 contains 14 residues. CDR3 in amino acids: CASNPWRDTDTQYF. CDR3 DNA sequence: TGTGCCAGCAACCCCTGGCGGGACACAGATACGCAGTATTTT. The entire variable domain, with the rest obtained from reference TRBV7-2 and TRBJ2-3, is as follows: GAGVSQSPSNKVTEKGKDVELRCDPISGHTALYWYRQSLGQGLEFLIYFQGNSAPDKSGLPSDRFSAERTGGSVSTLTIQRTQQEDSAVYLCASNPWRDTDTQYFGPGTRLTVL.

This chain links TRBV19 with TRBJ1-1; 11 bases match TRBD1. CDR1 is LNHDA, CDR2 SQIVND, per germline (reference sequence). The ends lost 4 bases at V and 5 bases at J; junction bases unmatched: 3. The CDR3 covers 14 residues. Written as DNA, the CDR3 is TGTGCCAGTAGTACGGGACAGGGGGGGACTGAAGCTTTCTTT. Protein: CASSTGQGGTEAFF.

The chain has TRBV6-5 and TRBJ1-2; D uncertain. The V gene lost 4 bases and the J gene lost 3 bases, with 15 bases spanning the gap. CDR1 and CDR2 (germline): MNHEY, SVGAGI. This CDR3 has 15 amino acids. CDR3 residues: CASSSDTAGYYGYTF. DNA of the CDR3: TGTGCCAGCAGTTCCGACACTGCTGGTTACTATGGCTACACCTTC.

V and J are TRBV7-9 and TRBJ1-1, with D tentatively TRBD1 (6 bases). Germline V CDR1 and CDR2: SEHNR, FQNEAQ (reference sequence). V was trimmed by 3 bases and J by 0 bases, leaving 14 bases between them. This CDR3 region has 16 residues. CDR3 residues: CASSFRRGGMNTEAFF. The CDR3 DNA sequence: TGTGCCAGCAGCTTTCGCAGGGGTGGGATGAACACTGAAGCTTTCTTT.